The rows below give T cell receptor beta chains drawn from one sample of a study of T-cell reconstitution after alpha-beta-depleted transplantation in children. Each CDR3 protein gets one entry after TCRdb re-called the PCR reads with MiXCR. The sample records about 500,000 distinct CDR3 sequences, 32% being singletons. The sequencing used PBMCs from the stem cell graft donor, collected from the stem cell graft. Source of these receptors: a human donor who donated a stem cell graft to a child with aplastic anemia. CDR3s include the opening cysteine and the closing phenylalanine or tryptophan. A D gene is named only where the DNA matches it firmly. For some rows the clone size is stated as once, few or many, or as a class when expanded; others skip it.

j_call v_call clone_size d_call cdr3_nt cdr3_aa
TRBJ1-1 TRBV11-2 . TRBD1 TGTGCCAGCAGCCCCCACTGGGGGACAGGGACTTTGAACACTGAAGCTTTCTTT CASSPHWGTGTLNTEAFF
TRBJ2-7 TRBV7-2 few . TGTGCCAGCAGCTTATCGGGGCGGTTCGAGCAGTACTTC CASSLSGRFEQYF
TRBJ2-5 TRBV18 . . TGTGCCAGCTCACCAGGGAGGACAGCGATAGAGACCCAGTACTTC CASSPGRTAIETQYF
TRBJ1-2 TRBV29-1 few . TGCAGCGTTGCAGGGACTCCGGCCGACGGCTACACCTTC CSVAGTPADGYTF
TRBJ1-3 TRBV5-1 . TRBD1 TGCGCCAGCAGCGGAGAAACCGGGACAGAGTACTCTGGAAACACCATATATTTT CASSGETGTEYSGNTIYF
TRBJ2-7 TRBV12-3/TRBV12-4 few . TGTGCCAGCAGTTTGCTCAACACCGGAGGGTACGAGCAGTACTTC CASSLLNTGGYEQYF
TRBJ2-1 TRBV5-4 . . TGTGCCAGCAGCTTGTACGGGATCTACAATGAGCAGTTCTTC CASSLYGIYNEQFF
TRBJ1-5 TRBV12-3/TRBV12-4 . . TGTGCCAGCAGTCGACAGTATAGCAATCAGCCCCAGCATTTT CASSRQYSNQPQHF
TRBJ1-5 TRBV6-9 few . TGTGCCAGCAGTTATAGGGGGGGGCTCGGTCAGCCCCAGCATTTT CASSYRGGLGQPQHF
TRBJ1-2 TRBV14 . . TGTGCCAGCAGCCCTTGGAGCTATGGCTACACCTTC CASSPWSYGYTF
TRBJ2-3 TRBV4-3 . . TGCGCCAGCAGCCAAGATGAGTCAAGGGCAACCGCAGATACGCAGTATTTT CASSQDESRATADTQYF
TRBJ2-2 TRBV20-1 . TRBD2 TGCAGTGCTACATCCGGGACTACGAACACCGGGGAGCTGTTTTTT CSATSGTTNTGELFF
TRBJ2-1 TRBV27 . TRBD2 TGTGCCAGCAGTTTGAGGGACTACGTGTCCTACAATGAGCAGTTCTTC CASSLRDYVSYNEQFF
TRBJ2-7 TRBV13 . . TGTGCCAGCAGCTTAGGATCTTTCCCGGGACTGAACTACGAGCAGTACTTC CASSLGSFPGLNYEQYF
TRBJ2-2 TRBV27 many . TGTGCCAGCAGTCCTGAACGGGAGTCTCAGGGACCGAGGAACACCGGGGAGCTGTTTTTT CASSPERESQGPRNTGELFF
TRBJ2-1 TRBV5-1 . . TGCGCCAGCAGCTTTGGACCAGAAATGGGTGAGCAGTTCTTC CASSFGPEMGEQFF
TRBJ2-7 TRBV12-3/TRBV12-4 once TRBD2 TGTGCCAGCAGCGGGACTAGCGGGAGAGGTACCCACGAGCAGTACTTC CASSGTSGRGTHEQYF
TRBJ1-1 TRBV5-5 few . TGTGCCAGCAGCTTGTACAGGGCCGCTGAAGCTTTCTTT CASSLYRAAEAFF
TRBJ2-1 TRBV20-1 . . TGCAGTGCTAGAGTATCGGCATACTACAATGAGCAGTTCTTC CSARVSAYYNEQFF
TRBJ2-3 TRBV7-2 . TRBD2 TGTGCCAGCAGTCGACTAGCGGGAGTTTTTCGCACAGATACGCAGTATTTT CASSRLAGVFRTDTQYF
TRBJ1-4 TRBV14 once TRBD1 TGTGCCAGCAGCCAAACAGTCGACAGGGGCGGTGAAAAACTGTTTTTT CASSQTVDRGGEKLFF
TRBJ1-1 TRBV10-3 few . TGTGCCATCAGCACCCGAGGGACGGAGAACACTGAAGCTTTCTTT CAISTRGTENTEAFF
TRBJ2-5 TRBV7-6 few . TGTGCCAGCAGCTTAGGGCAGAGTAAAGAGACCCAGTACTTC CASSLGQSKETQYF
TRBJ1-5 TRBV6-2/TRBV6-3 . . TGTGCCAGCAGTTACACCGGACCGATTAGCAATCAGCCCCAGCATTTT CASSYTGPISNQPQHF
TRBJ1-1 TRBV12-3/TRBV12-4 . . TGTGCCAGCAGGGCATCAGGGGTAGGGACTGAAGCTTTCTTT CASRASGVGTEAFF
TRBJ1-2 TRBV20-1 few . TGCAGTGCCGCGGCGGATTATGGCTACACCTTC CSAAADYGYTF